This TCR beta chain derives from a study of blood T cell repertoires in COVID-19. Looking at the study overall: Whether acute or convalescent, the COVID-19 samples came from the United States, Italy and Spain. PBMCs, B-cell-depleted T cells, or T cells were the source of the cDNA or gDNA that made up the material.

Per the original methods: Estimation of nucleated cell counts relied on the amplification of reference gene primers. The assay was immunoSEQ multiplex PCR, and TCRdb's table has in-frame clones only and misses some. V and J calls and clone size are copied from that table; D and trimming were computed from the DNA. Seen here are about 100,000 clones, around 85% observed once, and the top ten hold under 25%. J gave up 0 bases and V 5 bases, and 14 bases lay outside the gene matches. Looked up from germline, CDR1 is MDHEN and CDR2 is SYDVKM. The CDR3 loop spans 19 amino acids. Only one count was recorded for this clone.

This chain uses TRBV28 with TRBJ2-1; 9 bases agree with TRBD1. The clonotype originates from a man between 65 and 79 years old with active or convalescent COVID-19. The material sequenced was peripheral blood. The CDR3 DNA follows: TGTGCCAGCAGTACCGGGACAGGGACGTGGAAGAGCTCCTACAATGAGCAGTTCTTC. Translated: CASSTGTGTWKSSYNEQFF.